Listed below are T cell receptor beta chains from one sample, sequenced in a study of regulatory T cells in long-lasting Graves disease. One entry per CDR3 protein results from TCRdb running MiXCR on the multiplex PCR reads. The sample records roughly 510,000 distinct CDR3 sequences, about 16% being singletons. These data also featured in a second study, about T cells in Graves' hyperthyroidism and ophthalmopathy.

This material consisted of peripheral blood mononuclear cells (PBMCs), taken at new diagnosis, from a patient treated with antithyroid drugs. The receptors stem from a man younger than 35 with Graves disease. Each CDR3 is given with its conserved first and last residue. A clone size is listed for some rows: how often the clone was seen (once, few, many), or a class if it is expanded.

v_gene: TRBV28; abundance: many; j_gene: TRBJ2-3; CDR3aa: CASRGLATDTQYF
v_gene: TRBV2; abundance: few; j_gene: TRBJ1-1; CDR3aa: CASSWGTEEAFF
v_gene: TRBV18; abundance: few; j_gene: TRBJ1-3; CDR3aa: CASSLQITTGNTIYF
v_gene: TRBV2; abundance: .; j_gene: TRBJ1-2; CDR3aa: CASSSNSQGYGYTF
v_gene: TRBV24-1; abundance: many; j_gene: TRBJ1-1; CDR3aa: CATSDSQGAGTEAFF
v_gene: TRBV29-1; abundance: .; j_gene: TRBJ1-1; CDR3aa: CSVERDRLMNTEAFF
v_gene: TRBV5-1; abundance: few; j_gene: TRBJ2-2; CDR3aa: CASSSRQGSTGELFF
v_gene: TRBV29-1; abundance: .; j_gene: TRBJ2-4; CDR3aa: CSVEDFVSSAKNIQYF
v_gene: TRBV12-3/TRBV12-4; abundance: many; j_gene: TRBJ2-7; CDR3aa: CASSLLAGWYEQYF
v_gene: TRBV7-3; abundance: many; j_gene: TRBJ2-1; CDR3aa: CASSGGKQYNEQFF
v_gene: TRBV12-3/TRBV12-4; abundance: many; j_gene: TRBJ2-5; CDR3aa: CASSLRDRGRETQYF
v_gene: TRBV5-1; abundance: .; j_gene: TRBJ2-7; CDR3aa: CASSLGQGATEQYF
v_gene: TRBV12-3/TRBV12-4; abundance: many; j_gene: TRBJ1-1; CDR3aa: CASSIRAMNTEAFF
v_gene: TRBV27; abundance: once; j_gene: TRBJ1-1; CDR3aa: CASSSPGTGGDPSVPEAFF
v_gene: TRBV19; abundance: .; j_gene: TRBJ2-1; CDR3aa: CASSPPGGHEQFF
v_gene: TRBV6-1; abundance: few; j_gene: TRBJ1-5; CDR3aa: CASTTGRSNQPQHF
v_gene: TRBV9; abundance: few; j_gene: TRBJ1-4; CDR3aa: CASSVDLGSAEKLFF
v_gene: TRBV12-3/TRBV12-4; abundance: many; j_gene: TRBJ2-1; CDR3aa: CASLREGLAGRNEQFF
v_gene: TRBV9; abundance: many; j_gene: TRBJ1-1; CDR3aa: CASSVFQNTEAFF
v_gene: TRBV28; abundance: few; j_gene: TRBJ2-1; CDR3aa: CASSSGTGGKDQAYNEQFF
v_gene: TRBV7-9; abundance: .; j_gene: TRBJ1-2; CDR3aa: CASSLDMTDNYGYTF
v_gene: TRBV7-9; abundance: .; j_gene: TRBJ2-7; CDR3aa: CASSLLTGGFHEQYF
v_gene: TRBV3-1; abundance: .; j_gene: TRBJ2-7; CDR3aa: CASSQRTGGYEQYF
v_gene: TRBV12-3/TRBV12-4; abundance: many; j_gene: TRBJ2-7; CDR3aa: CASSRQGKGHYEQYF
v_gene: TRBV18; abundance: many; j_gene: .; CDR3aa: CASSPGREFDEQFF
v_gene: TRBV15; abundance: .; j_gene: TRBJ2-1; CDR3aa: CATSEGEQFF